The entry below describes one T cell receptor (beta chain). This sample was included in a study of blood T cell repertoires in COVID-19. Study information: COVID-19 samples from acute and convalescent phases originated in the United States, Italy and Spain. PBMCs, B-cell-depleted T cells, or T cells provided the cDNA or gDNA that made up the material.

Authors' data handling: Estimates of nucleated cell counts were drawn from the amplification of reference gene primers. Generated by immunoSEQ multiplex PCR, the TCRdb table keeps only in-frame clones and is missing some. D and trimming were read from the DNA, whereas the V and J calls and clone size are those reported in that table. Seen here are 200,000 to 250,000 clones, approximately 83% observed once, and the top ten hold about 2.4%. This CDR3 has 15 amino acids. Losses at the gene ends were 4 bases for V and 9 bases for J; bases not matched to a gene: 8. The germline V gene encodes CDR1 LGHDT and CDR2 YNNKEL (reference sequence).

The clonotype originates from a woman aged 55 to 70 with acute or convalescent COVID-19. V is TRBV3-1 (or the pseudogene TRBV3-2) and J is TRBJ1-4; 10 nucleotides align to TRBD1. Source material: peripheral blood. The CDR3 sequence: CASSPRTGGFQKLFF. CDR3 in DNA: TGTGCCAGCAGCCCCAGGACAGGGGGTTTTCAAAAACTGTTTTTT.